These 16 T cell receptor beta chains came from one sample sequenced in a study of cytomegalovirus exposure and HLA in healthy donors. PCR used 60 Vbeta primers and 13 Jbeta primers. Using immunoSEQ multiplex PCR, the repertoire was profiled, and TCRdb retains in-frame clones only, with some absent. Of 150,000 to 200,000 clones in the sample, 65% to 80% were seen once. Material: PBMCs. The receptor set was obtained from a woman in her 40s in good health and CMV-seronegative.

V and J are TRBV18 and TRBJ2-5, with D possibly being TRBD2 (5 bases). The CDR3 consists of 15 residues. V was cut by 2 bases and J by 5 bases, with 15 bases left in between. CDR1 and CDR2 from the germline V gene are KGHSH and LQKENI. CDR3 sequence reads: CASSPAAPGSETQYF. The CDR3 DNA reads TGTGCCAGCTCACCAGCGGCCCCGGGGAGCGAGACCCAGTACTTC.

This chain uses TRBV5-1 with TRBJ2-7; D unclear. The V gene's germline CDR1 is SGHRS and CDR2 YFSETQ. The CDR3 is 13 residues long. Trimming cost V 1 base and J 7 bases, with 12 bases left between them. Here the CDR3 DNA reads TGCGCCAGCAGCTTGCCGTCTCCGAGAGAGCAGTACTTC. Amino acids: CASSLPSPREQYF.

CDR3: CAWIGSVQGRESSYNEQFF. The CDR3, as DNA: TGTGCCTGGATTGGATCTGTGCAGGGGAGGGAAAGCTCCTACAATGAGCAGTTCTTC. The J gene is TRBJ2-1, the V gene TRBV30, with D perhaps matching TRBD2 (7 bases). Germline V gives CDR1 GTSNPN, CDR2 SVGIG (reference sequence). V lost 4 bases and J lost 0, with 25 bases in between. The CDR3 consists of 19 residues.

This clone was seen a single time. The rearrangement links TRBV7-9 to TRBJ2-1; 7 positions agree with TRBD1. CDR1 is SEHNR and CDR2 is FQNEAQ in the germline V gene (reference sequence). The CDR3 has 14 amino acids. V lost 7 bases, J lost 7 bases, and 10 bases stayed unmatched. In DNA, the CDR3 is TGTGCCAGCACTAAGACAGGGTCTTGGAATGAGCAGTTCTTC. It encodes CASTKTGSWNEQFF.

This clone has more than one count but fewer than ten. This rearrangement joins TRBV29-1 to TRBJ2-2, with D possibly matching TRBD2 (6 bases). Trimming left V 7 bases short and J 1 base short, with 19 bases between. The CDR3 runs 16 residues. Germline CDR1 reads SQVTM; CDR2 reads ANQGSEA. CDR3 sequence: CSATVLRGLNTGELFF. CDR3 DNA: TGCAGCGCAACTGTCCTAAGGGGACTGAACACCGGGGAGCTGTTTTTT.

The rearrangement links TRBV12-5 to TRBJ2-2; D uncertain. Trimming shortened V by 4 bases and J by 1 base, and 10 bases separated the two germline ends. The CDR3 has 15 residues. Germline values: CDR1 LGHNT, CDR2 FRNRAP. The CDR3 nucleotides read TGTGCTAGTGGTTCACCAACGGGGAACACCGGGGAGCTGTTTTTT. Translation gives CASGSPTGNTGELFF.

V is TRBV7-9 and J is TRBJ2-7; D perhaps matches TRBD2 (7 bases). The CDR3 length is 12 residues. Germline CDR1 SEHNR, CDR2 FQNEAQ (reference sequence). V lost 1 base, J lost 12 bases, and 13 bases lay in between. Written as DNA, the CDR3 is TGTGCCAGCAGCTTAGGGGGCGGGGGCCTGTACGTC. It is translated as CASSLGGGGLYV.

The J gene is TRBJ2-7, the V gene TRBV19, with D possibly TRBD2 on 8 matching bases. V shed 2 bases and J shed 4 bases, with 18 bases lying between them. The CDR3 length is 16 residues. Germline CDR1 is LNHDA and CDR2 is SQIVND (reference sequence). CDR3 residues: CASSIRGRGAPYEQYF. The CDR3 DNA reads TGTGCCAGTAGTATAAGGGGGCGGGGGGCCCCTTACGAGCAGTACTTC. Full variable domain (remainder filled in from reference TRBV19 and TRBJ2-7): DGGITQSPKYLFRKEGQNVTLSCEQNLNHDAMYWYRQDPGQGLRLIYYSQIVNDFQKGDIAEGYSVSREKKESFPLTVTSAQKNPTAFYLCASSIRGRGAPYEQYFGPGTRLTVT.

This chain uses TRBV19 with TRBJ1-4; TRBD1 might be the D (5 bases). V was clipped by 3 bases and J by 2 bases, with 10 bases between them. This CDR3 contains 15 residues. Germline V CDR1 and CDR2: LNHDA, SQIVND (reference sequence). CDR3 coding DNA: TGTGCCAGTAGTATTCAGGGAGGCACTAATGAAAAACTGTTTTTT. It specifies CASSIQGGTNEKLFF.

The CDR3 DNA reads as TGCGCCAGCAGCCAAGATCGGCTCTGGGGACAGGACTACAATGAGCAGTTCTTC. It translates to CASSQDRLWGQDYNEQFF. The J gene is TRBJ2-1, the V gene TRBV4-3, with TRBD1 matching over 8 bases. The J segment lost 3 bases and the V segment lost 0 bases, leaving 10 bases of the junction unmatched. The CDR3 runs to 18 residues. Germline CDR1 reads LGHNA; CDR2 reads YSLEER.

The V call is TRBV6-1, the J call TRBJ2-1, with D hard to call. The germline CDR1 and CDR2 sequences are MNHNS and SASEGT. The CDR3 contains 11 residues. Trimming took off 7 bases at V and 7 bases at J, with 8 bases between the two ends. CDR3 protein: CASTVLNEQFF. The CDR3 nucleotides are TGTGCCAGCACTGTGTTAAATGAGCAGTTCTTC.

This rearrangement joins TRBV11-2 to TRBJ1-3; TRBD1 matches 8 bases. Per germline, CDR1 SGHAT and CDR2 FQNNGV. V gave up 5 bases and J gave up 2 bases; unmatched junction bases: 5. The CDR3 consists of 15 residues. In DNA form, the CDR3 reads TGTGCCAGCAGCCTCCGGACAGGGACTGGAAACACCATATATTTT. It specifies CASSLRTGTGNTIYF.

The gene calls are TRBV30 and TRBJ2-1; tentatively, D is TRBD2 (7 bases). There are 12 residues in the CDR3. Trimming cost V 5 bases and J 9 bases, with 14 bases left between them. Germline CDR1 reads GTSNPN; CDR2 reads SVGIG (reference sequence). In DNA, the CDR3 is TGTGCCTGGGAGGGGGGGTTGGGTGAGCAGTTCTTC. It is translated as CAWEGGLGEQFF.

This clone was counted between two and nine times. V and J are TRBV28 and TRBJ1-5; D remains ambiguous. The CDR3 loop spans 16 amino acids. From germline, CDR1 is MDHEN and CDR2 SYDVKM. Trimming shortened V by 4 bases and J by 5 bases, and 18 bases separated the two germline ends. CDR3 nucleotide sequence: TGTGCCAGCAGTTCTACCAGTAGGTTGCGGGATCAGCCCCAGCATTTT. Residues: CASSSTSRLRDQPQHF. The full variable domain, its missing parts supplied by reference TRBV28 and TRBJ1-5, is DVKVTQSSRYLVKRTGEKVFLECVQDMDHENMFWYRQDPGLGLRLIYFSYDVKMKEKGDIPEGYSVSREKKERFSLILESASTNQTSMYLCASSSTSRLRDQPQHFGDGTRLSIL.

In its sample, this clone was seen a few times. The V and J genes are TRBV5-1 and TRBJ2-4, with 10 positions matching TRBD2. The germline gives CDR1 SGHRS, CDR2 YFSETQ. The ends lost 4 bases at V and 4 bases at J; junction bases unmatched: 14. The CDR3 contains 18 residues. As DNA, the CDR3 is TGCGCCAGCAGCCACCCCGGCTCTAGCGGGAGTATTAAAAACATTCAGTACTTC. The encoded protein is CASSHPGSSGSIKNIQYF.

Turning to this clone: Other DNA variants within this sample encode the same CDR3. This chain uses TRBV18 with TRBJ2-3; D not resolved. The ends were cut back, 4 bases at V and 0 bases at J, with 5 bases in the middle. The CDR3 contains 13 residues. Germline V lookup: CDR1 KGHSH, CDR2 LQKENI. CDR3 protein: CASSRTSTDTQYF. The CDR3 nucleotides are TGTGCCAGCTCACGAACTAGCACAGATACGCAGTATTTT.